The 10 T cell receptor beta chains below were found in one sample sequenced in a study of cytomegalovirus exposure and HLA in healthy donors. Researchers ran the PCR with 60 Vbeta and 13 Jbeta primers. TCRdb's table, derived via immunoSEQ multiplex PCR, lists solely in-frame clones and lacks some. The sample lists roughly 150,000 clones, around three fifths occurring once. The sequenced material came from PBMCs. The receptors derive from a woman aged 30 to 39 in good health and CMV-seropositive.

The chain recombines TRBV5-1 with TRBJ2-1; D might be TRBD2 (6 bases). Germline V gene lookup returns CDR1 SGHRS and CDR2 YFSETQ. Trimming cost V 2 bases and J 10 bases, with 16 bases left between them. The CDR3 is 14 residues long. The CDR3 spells CASSLAGTVAEQFF. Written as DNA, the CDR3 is TGCGCCAGCAGCTTAGCGGGTACAGTTGCGGAGCAGTTCTTC.

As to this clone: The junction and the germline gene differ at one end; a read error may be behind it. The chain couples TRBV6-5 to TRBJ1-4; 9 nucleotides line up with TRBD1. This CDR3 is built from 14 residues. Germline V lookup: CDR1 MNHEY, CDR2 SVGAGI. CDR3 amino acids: CASSYWDRAREVEF. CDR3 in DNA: TGTGCCAGCAGTTACTGGGACAGGGCCCGAGAGGTGGAATTT.

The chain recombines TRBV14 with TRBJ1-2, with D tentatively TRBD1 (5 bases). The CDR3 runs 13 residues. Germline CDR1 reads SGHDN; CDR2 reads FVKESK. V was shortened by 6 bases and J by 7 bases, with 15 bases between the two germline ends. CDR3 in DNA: TGTGCCAGCAGTCGACTCCAGGGTAGTGGCTACACCTTC. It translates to CASSRLQGSGYTF.

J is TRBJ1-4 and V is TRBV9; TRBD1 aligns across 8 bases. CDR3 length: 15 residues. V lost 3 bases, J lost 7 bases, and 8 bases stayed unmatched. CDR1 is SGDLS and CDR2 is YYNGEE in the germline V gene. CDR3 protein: CASSAFAGGGEKLFF. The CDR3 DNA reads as TGTGCCAGCAGCGCCTTCGCAGGGGGCGGTGAAAAACTGTTTTTT.

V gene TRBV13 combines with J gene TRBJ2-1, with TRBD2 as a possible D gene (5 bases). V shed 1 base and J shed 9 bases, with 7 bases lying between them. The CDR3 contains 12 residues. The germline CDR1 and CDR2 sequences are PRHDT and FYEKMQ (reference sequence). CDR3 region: CASSLVAGEQFF. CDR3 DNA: TGTGCCAGCAGCTTAGTTGCGGGTGAGCAGTTCTTC.

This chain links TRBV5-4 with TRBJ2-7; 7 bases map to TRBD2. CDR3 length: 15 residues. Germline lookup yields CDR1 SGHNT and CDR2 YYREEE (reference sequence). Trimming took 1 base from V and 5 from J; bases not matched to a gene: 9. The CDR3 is CASSLFLRETHEQYF. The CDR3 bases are TGTGCCAGCAGCTTGTTTTTGCGGGAGACCCACGAGCAGTACTTC.

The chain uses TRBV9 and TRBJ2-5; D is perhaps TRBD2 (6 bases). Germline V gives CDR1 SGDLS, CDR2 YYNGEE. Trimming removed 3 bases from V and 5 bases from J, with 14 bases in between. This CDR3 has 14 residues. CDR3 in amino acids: CASSGGGWGETQYF. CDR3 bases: TGTGCCAGCAGCGGGGGAGGTTGGGGGGAGACCCAGTACTTC.

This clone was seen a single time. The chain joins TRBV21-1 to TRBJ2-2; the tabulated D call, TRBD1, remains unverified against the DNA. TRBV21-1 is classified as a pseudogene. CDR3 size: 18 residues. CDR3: CAPSKGQGLTPNTGELFF. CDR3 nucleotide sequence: TGTGCCCCCAGCAAGGGACAGGGTCTCACACCGAACACCGGGGAGCTGTTTTTT.

The CDR3 DNA is TGTGCCAGCAGTTCTATGGGACAGGGGATCTATGGCTACACCTTC. Amino acids: CASSSMGQGIYGYTF. The genes are TRBV6-5 and TRBJ1-2; the match to TRBD1 covers 10 bases. Germline CDR1 MNHEY, CDR2 SVGAGI. Unmatched junction bases numbered 6, after V lost 4 bases and J lost 4 bases. CDR3 length: 15 residues.

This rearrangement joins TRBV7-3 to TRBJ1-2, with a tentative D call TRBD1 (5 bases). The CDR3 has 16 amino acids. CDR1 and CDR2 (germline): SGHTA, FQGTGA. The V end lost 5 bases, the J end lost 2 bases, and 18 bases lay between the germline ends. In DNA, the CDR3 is TGTGCCAGCAGCACTCCCCCCCACAGGAGAAACTATGGCTACACCTTC. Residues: CASSTPPHRRNYGYTF.